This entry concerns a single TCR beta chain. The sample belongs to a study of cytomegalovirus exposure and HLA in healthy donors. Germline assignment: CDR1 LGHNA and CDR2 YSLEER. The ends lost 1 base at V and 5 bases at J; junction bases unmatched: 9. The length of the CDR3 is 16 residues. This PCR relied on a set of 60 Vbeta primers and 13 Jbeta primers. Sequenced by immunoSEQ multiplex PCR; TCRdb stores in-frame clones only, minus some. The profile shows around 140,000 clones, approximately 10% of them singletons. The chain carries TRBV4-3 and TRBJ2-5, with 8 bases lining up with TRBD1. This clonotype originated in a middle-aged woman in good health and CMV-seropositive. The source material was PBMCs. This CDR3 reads CASSQGGTGPRETQYF. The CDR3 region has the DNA TGCGCCAGCAGCCAAGGGGGGACAGGCCCGCGGGAGACCCAGTACTTC.